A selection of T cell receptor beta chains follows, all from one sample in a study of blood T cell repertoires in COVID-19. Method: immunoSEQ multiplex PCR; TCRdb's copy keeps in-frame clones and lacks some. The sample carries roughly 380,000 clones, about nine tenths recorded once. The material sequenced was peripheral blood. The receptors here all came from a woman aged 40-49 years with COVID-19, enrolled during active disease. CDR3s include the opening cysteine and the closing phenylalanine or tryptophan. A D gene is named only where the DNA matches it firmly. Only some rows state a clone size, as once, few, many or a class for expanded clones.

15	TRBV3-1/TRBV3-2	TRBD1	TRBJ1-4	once	TGTGCCAGCAGCCAAGTGGGACAGACGAATGAAAAACTGTTTTTT	CASSQVGQTNEKLFF
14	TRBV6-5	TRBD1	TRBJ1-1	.	TGTGCCAGCAGGGACCAGGGGGGGAACACTGAAGCTTTCTTT	CASRDQGGNTEAFF
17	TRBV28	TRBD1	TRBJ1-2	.	TGTGCCAGCAGTTTATCAGGCCCGGAGGGGGCAGCCTATGGCTACACCTTC	CASSLSGPEGAAYGYTF
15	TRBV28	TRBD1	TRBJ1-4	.	TGTGCCAGCAGCCCTTACAGGGGTCTTAATGAAAAACTGTTTTTT	CASSPYRGLNEKLFF
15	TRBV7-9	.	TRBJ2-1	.	TGTGCCAGCAGCCCCGCGGGGGCCTCCTACAATGAGCAGTTCTTC	CASSPAGASYNEQFF
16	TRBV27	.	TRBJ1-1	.	TGTGCCAGCAGTTTATCAGGGGCAGGGATGAACACTGAAGCTTTCTTT	CASSLSGAGMNTEAFF
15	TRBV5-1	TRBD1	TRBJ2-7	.	TGCGCCAGCAGCTTGACAGGGGGACGACTTTACGAGCAGTACTTC	CASSLTGGRLYEQYF
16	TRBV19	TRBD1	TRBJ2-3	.	TGTGCCAGTAGATCGGACAGGTCCCCTAGCACAGATACGCAGTATTTT	CASRSDRSPSTDTQYF
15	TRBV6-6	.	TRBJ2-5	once	TGTGCCAGCAGTTACGGCTTCGGCGGTCTGGAGACCCAGTACTTC	CASSYGFGGLETQYF
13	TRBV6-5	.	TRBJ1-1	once	TGTGCCAGCAGCCCCGGACAGAACACTGAAGCTTTCTTT	CASSPGQNTEAFF
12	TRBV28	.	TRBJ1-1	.	TGTGCCAGCAGCCAGGCGGGACTAGAAGCTTTCTTT	CASSQAGLEAFF
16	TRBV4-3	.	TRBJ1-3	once	TGCGCCAGCAGCCAAGATATACGGTTCTCTGGAAACACCATATATTTT	CASSQDIRFSGNTIYF
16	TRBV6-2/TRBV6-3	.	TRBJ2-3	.	TGTGCCAGCAGCCAATACAGCGCGGACTACACAGATACGCAGTATTTT	CASSQYSADYTDTQYF
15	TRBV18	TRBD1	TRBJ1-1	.	TGTGCCAGCTCACCAAAGGGACAGGGAAGGACTGAAGCTTTCTTT	CASSPKGQGRTEAFF
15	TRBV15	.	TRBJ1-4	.	TGTGCCACCAGCAGCGGAACAGGCCCAAATGAAAAACTGTTTTTT	CATSSGTGPNEKLFF
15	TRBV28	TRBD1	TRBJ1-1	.	TGTGCCGGAACCGGGACAGGGGGCCGGAACACTGAAGCTTTCTTT	CAGTGTGGRNTEAFF
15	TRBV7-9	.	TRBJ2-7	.	TGTGCCAGCAGCTTAGGAGGACTTCGTTCCTACGAGCAGTACTTC	CASSLGGLRSYEQYF
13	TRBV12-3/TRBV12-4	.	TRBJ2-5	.	TGTGCCAGCAGTTTAGACCGCGGGTTTGGTCAGTACTTC	CASSLDRGFGQYF
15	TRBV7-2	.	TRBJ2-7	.	TGTGCCAGCAGCCACAGGGTCCCCCCTACCTACGAGCAGTACTTC	CASSHRVPPTYEQYF
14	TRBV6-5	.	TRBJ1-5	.	TGTGCCAGCACGGCCCGAACGGAGAATCAGCCCCAGCATTTT	CASTARTENQPQHF
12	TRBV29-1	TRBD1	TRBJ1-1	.	TGCAGCGTTCGACAGGGAGACACTGAAGCTTTCTTT	CSVRQGDTEAFF
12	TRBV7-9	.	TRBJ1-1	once	TGTGCCAGCAGCCCGATAACACCTGAAGCTTTCTTT	CASSPITPEAFF
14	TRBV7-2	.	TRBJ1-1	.	TGTGCCAGCAGCTTAGCTGGGCTGAACACTGAAGCTTTCTTT	CASSLAGLNTEAFF
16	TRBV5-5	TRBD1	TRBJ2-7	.	TGTGCCAGCAGCTTGCCGTCAGACAGGGGTTCCTACGAGCAGTACTTC	CASSLPSDRGSYEQYF
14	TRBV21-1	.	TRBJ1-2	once	TGTGCCAGCAGCAACCGGGGGAGGATTGAAGGCTACACCTTC	CASSNRGRIEGYTF
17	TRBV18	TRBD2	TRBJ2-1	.	TGTGCCAGCTCACCAATCCCTAGCGGGGGGACTTACAATGAGCAGTTCTTC	CASSPIPSGGTYNEQFF
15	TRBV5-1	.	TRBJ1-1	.	TGCGCCAGCAGCTCTGATGTGGGGCTGAACACTGAAGCTTTCTTT	CASSSDVGLNTEAFF
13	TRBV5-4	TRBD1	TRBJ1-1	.	TGTGCCAGCGCCCTGACAGGGGGCACTGAAGCTTTCTTT	CASALTGGTEAFF
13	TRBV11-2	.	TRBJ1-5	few	TGTGCCAGCAGCTTAATTCTAGGACAGCCCCAGCATTTT	CASSLILGQPQHF
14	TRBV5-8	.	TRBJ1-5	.	TGTGCCAGCAGCCTCAGACAGGTGGGTCAGCCCCAGCATTTT	CASSLRQVGQPQHF
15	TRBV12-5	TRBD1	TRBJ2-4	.	TGTGCTAGTGGTTGGACAGGGAGAGCCAAAAACATTCAGTACTTC	CASGWTGRAKNIQYF
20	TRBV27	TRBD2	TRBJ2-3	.	TGTGCCAGCAGTTTAAAAACTTCCGGGAGGACTAGCGGCCGCACAGATACGCAGTATTTT	CASSLKTSGRTSGRTDTQYF
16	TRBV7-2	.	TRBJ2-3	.	TGTGCCAGCAGCTCCTACCGGGGTCTTAGCACAGATACGCAGTATTTT	CASSSYRGLSTDTQYF
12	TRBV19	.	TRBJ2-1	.	TGTGCCAGTAGCCCACAGGACAATGAGCAGTTCTTC	CASSPQDNEQFF
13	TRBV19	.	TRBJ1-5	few	TGTGCCAGTAGTATAGGCGCCGTCGTGGCCCAGCATTTT	CASSIGAVVAQHF
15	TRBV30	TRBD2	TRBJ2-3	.	TGTGCCTGGAGTGATTCAGGACTAGCGACAGATACGCAGTATTTT	CAWSDSGLATDTQYF
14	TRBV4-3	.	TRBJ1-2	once	TGCGCCAGCAGCCAAGTAACGGTTTCGGGAGGCTACACCTTC	CASSQVTVSGGYTF
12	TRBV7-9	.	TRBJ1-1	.	TGTGCCAGCAGTACAGCTAACACTGAAGCTTTCTTT	CASSTANTEAFF
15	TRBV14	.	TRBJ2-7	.	TGTGCCAGCAGCCAAGATGGGCAGGGGTGGTACGAGCAGTACTTC	CASSQDGQGWYEQYF
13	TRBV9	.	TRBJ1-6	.	TGTGCCAGCAGCCAGGGGAAGGGTTCACCCCTCCACTTT	CASSQGKGSPLHF
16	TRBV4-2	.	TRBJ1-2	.	TGTGCCAGCAGCCAAGAAGTTACAAAGCGCAGCTATGGCTACACCTTC	CASSQEVTKRSYGYTF
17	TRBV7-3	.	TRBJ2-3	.	TGTGCCAGCAGCTTAAAAGGCCGGCAGGGGAGCACAGATACGCAGTATTTT	CASSLKGRQGSTDTQYF
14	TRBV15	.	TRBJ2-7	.	TGTGCCACCAGGGACCGGGACACCTCCTACGAGCAGTACTTC	CATRDRDTSYEQYF
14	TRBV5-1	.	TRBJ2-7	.	TGCGCCAGCAGCTTAACAGGGATCCTATACGAGCAGTACTTC	CASSLTGILYEQYF
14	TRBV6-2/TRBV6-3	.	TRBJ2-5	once	TGTGCCAGCAGTTACGGGGGCAGCCAAGAGACCCAGTACTTC	CASSYGGSQETQYF
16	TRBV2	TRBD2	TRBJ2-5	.	TGTGCCAGCAGGACCACCGCCGGGAGGCTGGGGGAGACCCAGTACTTC	CASRTTAGRLGETQYF
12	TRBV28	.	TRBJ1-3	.	TGTGCCAGCAGCACAACAGGGTACACCATATATTTT	CASSTTGYTIYF
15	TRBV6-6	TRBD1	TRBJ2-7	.	TGTGCCAGCAGTTCGGTAACCGGGACAGGGAACGAGCAGTACTTC	CASSSVTGTGNEQYF
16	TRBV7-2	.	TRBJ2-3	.	TGTGCCAGCAGCACCCGGTGGACAGATGGGGCAGATACGCAGTATTTT	CASSTRWTDGADTQYF
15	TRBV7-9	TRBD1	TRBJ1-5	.	TGTGCCAGCAGCTTTGGTCAGGGGGGCAATCAGCCCCAGCATTTT	CASSFGQGGNQPQHF
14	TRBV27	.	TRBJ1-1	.	TGTGCCAGCAGTTTATGGGCTTCGAACACTGAAGCTTTCTTT	CASSLWASNTEAFF
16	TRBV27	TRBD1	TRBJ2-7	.	TGTGCCAGCAGTTCGGCCCCCGGGACAGGAGCCTACGAGCAGTACTTC	CASSSAPGTGAYEQYF
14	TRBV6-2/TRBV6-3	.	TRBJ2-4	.	TGTGCCAGCAGTCGGGGAGTGGTCAAAAACATTCAGTACTTC	CASSRGVVKNIQYF
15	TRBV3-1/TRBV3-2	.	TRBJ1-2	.	TGTGCCAGCAGCCAAGATATTGCAGGGTCCTATGGCTACACCTTC	CASSQDIAGSYGYTF
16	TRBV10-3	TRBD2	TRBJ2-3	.	TGTGCCATCAGTGGGGCAGCGGGGGGGCGCACAGATACGCAGTATTTT	CAISGAAGGRTDTQYF
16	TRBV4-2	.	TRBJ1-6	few	TGTGCCAGCAGCCAAGAGACAGTGGCAAGCAATTCACCCCTCCACTTT	CASSQETVASNSPLHF
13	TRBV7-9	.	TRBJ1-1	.	TGTGCCAGCAACCCGGGGGTGGTACCTGAAGCTTTCTTT	CASNPGVVPEAFF
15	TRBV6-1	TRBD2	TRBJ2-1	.	TGTGCCAGCAGTGAATGGGGACTAGCGGGAGGGGAGCAGTTCTTC	CASSEWGLAGGEQFF
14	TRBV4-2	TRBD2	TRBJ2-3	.	TGTGCCAGCAGTCCCGGGACTAGCGCCGATACGCAGTATTTT	CASSPGTSADTQYF
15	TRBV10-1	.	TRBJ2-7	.	TGCGCCAGCAGTGAGCCCAGGGGAAGTCCCTACGAGCAGTACTTC	CASSEPRGSPYEQYF